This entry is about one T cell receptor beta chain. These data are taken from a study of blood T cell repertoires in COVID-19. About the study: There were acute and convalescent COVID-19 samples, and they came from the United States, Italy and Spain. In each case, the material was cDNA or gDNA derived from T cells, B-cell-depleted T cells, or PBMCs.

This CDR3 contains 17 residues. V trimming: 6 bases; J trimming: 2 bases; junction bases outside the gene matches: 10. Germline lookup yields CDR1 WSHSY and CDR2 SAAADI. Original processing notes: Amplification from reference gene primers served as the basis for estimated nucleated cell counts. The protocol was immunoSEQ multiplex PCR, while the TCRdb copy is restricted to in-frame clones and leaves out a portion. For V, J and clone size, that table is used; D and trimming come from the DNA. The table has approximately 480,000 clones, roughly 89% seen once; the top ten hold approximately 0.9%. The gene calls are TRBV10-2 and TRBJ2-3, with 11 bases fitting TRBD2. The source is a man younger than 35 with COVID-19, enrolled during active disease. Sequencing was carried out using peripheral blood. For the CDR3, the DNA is TGCGCCAGCAGGGGGACTACTAGCGGGAGATACACAGATACGCAGTATTTT. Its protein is CASRGTTSGRYTDTQYF.